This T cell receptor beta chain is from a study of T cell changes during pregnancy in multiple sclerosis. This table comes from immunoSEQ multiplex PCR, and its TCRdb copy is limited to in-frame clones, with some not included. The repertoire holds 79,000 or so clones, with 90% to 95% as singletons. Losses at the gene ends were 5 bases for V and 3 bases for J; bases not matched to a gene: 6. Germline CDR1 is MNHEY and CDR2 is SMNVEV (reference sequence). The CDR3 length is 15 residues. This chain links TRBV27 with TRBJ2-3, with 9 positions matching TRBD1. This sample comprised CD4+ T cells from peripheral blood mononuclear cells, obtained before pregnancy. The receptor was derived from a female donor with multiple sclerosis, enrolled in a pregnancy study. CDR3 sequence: CASSLGQGWTDTQYF. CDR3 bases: TGTGCCAGCAGTCTCGGACAGGGGTGGACAGATACGCAGTATTTT.